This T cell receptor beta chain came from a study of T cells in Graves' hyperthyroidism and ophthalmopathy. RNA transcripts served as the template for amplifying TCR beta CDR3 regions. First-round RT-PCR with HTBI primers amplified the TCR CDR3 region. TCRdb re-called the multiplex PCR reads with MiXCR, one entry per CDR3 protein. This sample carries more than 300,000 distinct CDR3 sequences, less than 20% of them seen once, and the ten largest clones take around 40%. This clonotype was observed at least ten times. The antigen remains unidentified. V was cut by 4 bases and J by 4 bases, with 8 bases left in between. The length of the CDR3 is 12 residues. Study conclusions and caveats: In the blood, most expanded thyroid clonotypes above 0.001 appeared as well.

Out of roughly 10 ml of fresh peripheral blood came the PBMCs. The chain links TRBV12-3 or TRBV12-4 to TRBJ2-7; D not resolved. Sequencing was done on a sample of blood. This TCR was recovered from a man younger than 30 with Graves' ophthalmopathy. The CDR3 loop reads CASSYSVYEQYF. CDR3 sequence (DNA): TGTGCCAGCAGTTATTCGGTTTACGAGCAGTACTTC.